This TCR beta chain was observed in a study of blood T cell repertoires in COVID-19. Study-level information: Acute and convalescent COVID-19 specimens originated in the United States, Italy and Spain. From T cells, B-cell-depleted T cells, or PBMCs came the material, which was cDNA or gDNA.

The CDR3 extends over 14 amino acids. After removal of 0 bases from V and 4 bases from J, the junction contained 1 base not matched to a gene. Germline values: CDR1 SGHNT, CDR2 YYREEE (reference sequence). The table came from immunoSEQ multiplex PCR; TCRdb's copy has only in-frame clones and leaves some out. The sample has 200,000 to 300,000 clones, approximately 85% seen once. The sequence derives from a woman in her twenties or thirties with acute or convalescent COVID-19. The chain has TRBV5-4 and TRBJ2-5, with 9 bases fitting TRBD2. The material sequenced was peripheral blood. CDR3 nucleotide sequence: TGTGCCAGCAGCTTGGTGACTAGCGGAGAGACCCAGTACTTC. Amino acids: CASSLVTSGETQYF.